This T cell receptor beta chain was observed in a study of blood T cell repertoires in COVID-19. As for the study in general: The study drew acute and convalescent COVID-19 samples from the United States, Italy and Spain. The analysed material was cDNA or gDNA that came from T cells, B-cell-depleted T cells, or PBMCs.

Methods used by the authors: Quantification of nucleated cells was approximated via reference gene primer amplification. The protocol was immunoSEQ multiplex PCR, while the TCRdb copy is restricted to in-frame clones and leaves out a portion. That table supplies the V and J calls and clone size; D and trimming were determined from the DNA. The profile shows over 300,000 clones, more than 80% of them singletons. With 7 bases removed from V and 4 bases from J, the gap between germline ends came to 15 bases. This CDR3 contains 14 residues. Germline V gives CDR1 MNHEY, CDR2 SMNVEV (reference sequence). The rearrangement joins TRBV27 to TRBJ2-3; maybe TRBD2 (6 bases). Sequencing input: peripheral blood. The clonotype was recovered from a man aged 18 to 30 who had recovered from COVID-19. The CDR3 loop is CASTFYWGADTQYF. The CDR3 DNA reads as TGTGCCAGCACGTTTTACTGGGGGGCAGATACGCAGTATTTT.